This is a list of T cell receptor beta chains from one sample in a study of blood T cell repertoires in COVID-19. Method: immunoSEQ multiplex PCR; TCRdb's copy keeps in-frame clones and lacks some. The sample carries approximately 140,000 clones, around 90% recorded once. The sequenced material came from peripheral blood. Source of these receptors: a woman aged 60-70 years with active or convalescent COVID-19. CDR3s include the opening cysteine and the closing phenylalanine or tryptophan. D genes are given only for firm matches. Size is omitted from some rows. Given values are once, few, many or a class for expanded clones.

cdr3_length d_call j_call clone_size v_call cdr3_nt cdr3_aa
15 - TRBJ2-2 - TRBV10-3 TGTGCCATCAAAACAGGCCAAGCGAACACCGGGGAGCTGTTTTTT CAIKTGQANTGELFF
15 TRBD1 TRBJ1-3 - TRBV3-1/TRBV3-2 TGTGCCAGCAGAAACAGGGGGACCTCTGGAAACACCATATATTTT CASRNRGTSGNTIYF
14 - TRBJ1-4 once TRBV29-1 TGCAGCGTTGACGTAGGGGCAACTAATGAAAAACTGTTTTTT CSVDVGATNEKLFF
15 - TRBJ1-1 few TRBV6-5 TGTGCCAGCAGTTACTCGAGTCGGGGGAACACTGAAGCTTTCTTT CASSYSSRGNTEAFF
15 - TRBJ1-2 - TRBV6-5 TGTGCCAGCAGCCCGGTGGAAGGGAGGGGCTATGGCTACACCTTC CASSPVEGRGYGYTF
13 - TRBJ1-6 - TRBV2 TGTGCCAGCACCACATCGTGGAATTCACCCCTCCACTTT CASTTSWNSPLHF
14 - TRBJ1-6 few TRBV27 TGTGCCAGCAGTTTGGGGCGGGGGGTTTCACCCCTCCACTTT CASSLGRGVSPLHF
13 - TRBJ1-1 few TRBV10-2 TGCGCCAGCAGTGAGGGACAGCTCACTGAAGCTTTCTTT CASSEGQLTEAFF
17 - TRBJ2-4 - TRBV4-1 TGCGCCAGCAGCCGGAGCGGACTGGAGATAGCCAAAAACATTCAGTACTTC CASSRSGLEIAKNIQYF
14 TRBD1 TRBJ1-1 - TRBV5-1 TGCGCCAGCACGATCGACAGGGCTGGCACTGAAGCTTTCTTT CASTIDRAGTEAFF
14 - TRBJ2-1 - TRBV5-1 TGCGCCAGCAGCTTTGACCTAGGTGGCCATGAGCAGTTCTTC CASSFDLGGHEQFF
14 TRBD2 TRBJ2-1 - TRBV19 TGTGCCAGTACCGGGGGGACCCTTGGAAATGAGCAGTTCTTC CASTGGTLGNEQFF
14 TRBD1 TRBJ2-7 - TRBV7-2 TGTGCCAGCAGCCCAGGGACAGCAAGGTACGAGCAGTACTTC CASSPGTARYEQYF
15 - TRBJ1-1 - TRBV19 TGTGCCAGTAGTATAGTGGAGGGGATGAACACTGAAGCTTTCTTT CASSIVEGMNTEAFF
15 - TRBJ1-2 - TRBV9 TGTGCCAGCACCCTAGGCGTAGGCGCAGACTATGGCTACACCTTC CASTLGVGADYGYTF
14 - TRBJ1-1 few TRBV11-2 TGTGCCAGCAGCTCGGGAATCTCCTACACTGAAGCTTTCTTT CASSSGISYTEAFF
15 TRBD2 TRBJ2-1 - TRBV7-3 TGTGCCAGCAGCTTAGACGGGGGGTTTTACAATGAGCAGTTCTTC CASSLDGGFYNEQFF
14 - TRBJ2-5 - TRBV12-5 TGTGCTAGTGTAGAGGCAGCCCTGCAAGAGACCCAGTACTTC CASVEAALQETQYF
14 TRBD1 TRBJ2-5 - TRBV3-1/TRBV3-2 TGTGCCAGCAGCCTTCGGACAGGGGGAGAGACCCAGTACTTC CASSLRTGGETQYF
12 - TRBJ1-1 - TRBV18 TGTGCCAGCTCACCACAGGGGGTTGAAGCTTTCTTT CASSPQGVEAFF
15 TRBD1 TRBJ1-2 - TRBV7-9 TGTGCCAGCAGCTTAGATTTCGGACAGGGAAGCGGCTACACCTTC CASSLDFGQGSGYTF
13 - TRBJ2-7 - TRBV7-2 TGTGCCAGCAGCTTTAGTTCGGTGTTAGAGCAGTACTTC CASSFSSVLEQYF
15 TRBD1 TRBJ2-7 once TRBV4-3 TGCGCCAGCAGCCAAGAGGCAGGGGGCCGGGGCGAGCAGTACTTC CASSQEAGGRGEQYF
15 TRBD1 TRBJ1-5 - TRBV2 TGTGCCAGCAGCCCGGGACAGGCCGCGGGTCAGCCCCAGCATTTT CASSPGQAAGQPQHF
14 - TRBJ2-1 - TRBV12-5 TGTGCTAGTGGCTTGGGGGCCGCCGGCAATGAGCAGTTCTTC CASGLGAAGNEQFF
16 - TRBJ1-1 - TRBV18 TGTGCCAGCTCACCAACGCTGGTGGGAAGAGGGACTGAAGCTTTCTTT CASSPTLVGRGTEAFF
16 TRBD1 TRBJ1-1 - TRBV5-1 TGCGCCAGCAGAGAGGGGGCTTCTGTTACGACCACTGAAGCTTTCTTT CASREGASVTTTEAFF
14 - TRBJ1-4 - TRBV7-2 TGTGCCAGCAGCTTAGGGACAGTTAATGAAAAACTGTTTTTT CASSLGTVNEKLFF
13 - TRBJ2-1 - TRBV6-5 TGTGCCAGCGACTGGACTGCCTACAATGAGCAGTTCTTC CASDWTAYNEQFF
17 TRBD1 TRBJ1-5 - TRBV10-3 TGTGCCATCAGTGACGGTCGTGGAGGCAGGGGGAATCAGCCCCAGCATTTT CAISDGRGGRGNQPQHF
14 - TRBJ1-1 - TRBV4-3 TGCGCCAGCAGCGGACGACAGGAGAACACTGAAGCTTTCTTT CASSGRQENTEAFF
13 - TRBJ2-5 - TRBV5-1 TGCGCCAGCAGCTTGGTCATTCAAGAGACCCAGTACTTC CASSLVIQETQYF
13 - TRBJ1-2 - TRBV10-3 TGTGCCATCAGCATTCAGGGGAATGATGGCTACACCTTC CAISIQGNDGYTF
14 TRBD1 TRBJ1-4 - TRBV6-1 TGTGCCAGCAGTGAGGGGCAGGGGGCTGAAAAACTGTTTTTT CASSEGQGAEKLFF